One sample yielded the 3 T cell receptor beta chains listed below, sequenced in a study of blood T cell repertoires in COVID-19. Sequenced by immunoSEQ multiplex PCR; TCRdb stores in-frame clones only, minus some. The sample holds about 41,000 clones, roughly four fifths seen once. Sequencing was performed on peripheral blood. The receptor set was obtained from an elderly woman with acute or convalescent COVID-19.

The rearrangement links TRBV7-9 to TRBJ2-5, with 9 bases matching TRBD2. The germline V gene encodes CDR1 SEHNR and CDR2 FQNEAQ (reference sequence). With 9 bases clipped from V and 5 bases from J, the junction kept 1 base outside the gene matches. This CDR3 spans 11 amino acids. As DNA, the CDR3 is TGTGCCAGTACTAGCGGGGAGACCCAGTACTTC. Protein: CASTSGETQYF.

The chain uses TRBV6-5 and TRBJ2-5; D may be TRBD2 (7 bases). Per germline, CDR1 MNHEY and CDR2 SVGAGI. The CDR3 loop spans 15 amino acids. Trimming pared 6 bases from V and 5 bases from J, leaving 19 bases between. The CDR3 is CASRGHPYGGETQYF. CDR3 bases: TGTGCCAGCAGGGGACACCCCTACGGGGGGGAGACCCAGTACTTC.

The rearrangement uses TRBV20-1 and TRBJ1-4; tentatively, D is TRBD1 (5 bases). V was pared by 3 bases and J by 10 bases, with 12 bases between. Germline V CDR1 and CDR2: DFQATT, SNEGSKA (reference sequence). This CDR3 contains 12 residues. CDR3 in amino acids: CSASRFGGKLFF. Written as DNA, the CDR3 is TGCAGTGCTAGTCGCTTCGGGGGAAAACTGTTTTTT.